One sample yielded the 26 T cell receptor beta chains listed below, sequenced in a study of T-cell reconstitution after alpha-beta-depleted transplantation in children. Molecular barcoding with unique molecular identifiers was used for the TCRbeta library. TCRdb ran MiXCR on the PCR reads and lists one entry per CDR3 protein. The top ten hold under 40% of the sample, which has just over 200,000 distinct CDR3 sequences, 8.4% seen once. The sequencing used PBMCs, mostly from graft donor cells, collected 360 days after TCRalphabeta/CD19-depleted stem cell transplant. These receptors were collected from a male patient aged 2-9 years who had a stem cell transplant for acute myeloid leukemia, so the T cells may come from the graft donor.

With regard to this clonotype: A much larger clone sits a single nucleotide away, making a read error possible. The conserved phenylalanine or tryptophan is not found at the CDR3 terminus, so this likely reflects a read error. V usage is TRBV20-1 and J usage is TRBJ2-5; weak D call: TRBD2 (6 bases). The V gene's germline CDR1 is DFQATT and CDR2 SNEGSKA (reference sequence). CDR3 length: 15 amino acids. V lost 4 bases and J lost 2, with 17 bases in between. The CDR3 sequence is CSAMSGGTLQETQYC. The CDR3 bases are TGCAGTGCTATGTCCGGCGGGACGTTGCAAGAGACCCAGTACTGC.

This clonotype was observed a handful of times. The chain joins TRBV5-1 to TRBJ2-7, with D hard to call. This CDR3 has 13 residues. V was trimmed by 7 bases and J by 0 bases, leaving 11 bases between them. Per the germline V gene, CDR1 is SGHRS and CDR2 is YFSETQ. The DNA of the CDR3 is TGCGCCAGCGGCTCCGCACCCTCCTACGAGCAGTACTTC. Its translation: CASGSAPSYEQYF.

This clonotype has a count of ten or more. This chain joins TRBV7-2 and TRBJ2-4; D may be TRBD2 (5 bases). V dropped 5 bases and J dropped 2 bases, with 7 bases sitting between them. The CDR3 is 13 amino acids. In germline, CDR1 is SGHTA, CDR2 FQGNSA. The CDR3, as DNA: TGTGCCAGCAGCGCTAGCCCCAAAAACATTCAGTACTTC. It is translated as CASSASPKNIQYF.

V usage is TRBV5-1 and J usage is TRBJ2-1; 11 positions match TRBD2. V was pared by 7 bases and J by 5 bases, with 8 bases of the junction left unmatched. CDR1 and CDR2 from the germline V gene are SGHRS and YFSETQ. This CDR3 is built from 15 residues. CDR3 sequence reads: CASGRLAGTNNEQFF. CDR3 DNA: TGCGCCAGCGGCCGACTAGCGGGGACTAACAATGAGCAGTTCTTC.

The chain links TRBV5-8 to TRBJ2-7, with D hard to call. The CDR3 totals 14 residues. The germline gives CDR1 SGHTS, CDR2 YDEGEE. Trimming stripped 4 bases from V and 3 bases from J, with 14 bases between. The CDR3 DNA reads TGTGCCAGCAGCCGTGGGAACCGTCTCTACGAGCAGTACTTC. Translating gives CASSRGNRLYEQYF.

This clonotype was detected only a few times. The CDR3 sequence is CASSPEGNPNQPQHF. In DNA form, the CDR3 reads TGTGCCAGCTCACCTGAAGGTAATCCTAATCAGCCCCAGCATTTT. V is TRBV18 and J is TRBJ1-5, with D unresolved. Germline CDR1 reads KGHSH; CDR2 reads LQKENI. Trimming left V 3 bases short and J 4 bases short, with 13 bases between. The length of the CDR3 is 15 residues.

This clonotype was detected many times. This chain uses TRBV13 with TRBJ2-2; D ambiguous. The CDR3 length is 16 residues. CDR1 and CDR2 (germline): PRHDT, FYEKMQ (reference sequence). The V end lost 5 bases, the J end lost 2 bases, and 15 bases lay between the germline ends. CDR3 nucleotides: TGTGCCAGCAGCCGCAACTCCTGGGGAAACACCGGGGAGCTGTTTTTT. Residues: CASSRNSWGNTGELFF.

This clonotype came up many times. One end of the junction fails to match germline, which may point to a read error. V gene TRBV7-7 combines with J gene TRBJ2-1, with 7 bases matching TRBD1. CDR3 length: 16 amino acids. CDR1 is SSHAT, CDR2 FNYEAQ, per germline (reference sequence). CDR3 sequence (DNA): TGTGCTAGCAGCCTGGACTCCCACAGGGGTTACAATGAGCAGTTCTTC. Its protein product is CASSLDSHRGYNEQFF.

The J gene is TRBJ2-2, the V gene TRBV2; 10 nucleotides line up with TRBD1. The germline CDR1 and CDR2 sequences are SNHLY and FYNNEI. Trimming removed 8 bases from V and 3 bases from J; junction bases left unmatched: 3. The CDR3 length is 14 residues. For the CDR3, the DNA is TGTGCCAGCCGGGACAGGGGTTACACCGGGGAGCTGTTTTTT. Encoded protein: CASRDRGYTGELFF.

This clonotype has more than one count but fewer than ten. The chain links TRBV29-1 to TRBJ2-7; D unresolved. This CDR3 region has 15 residues. Germline assignment: CDR1 SQVTM and CDR2 ANQGSEA. The V end was cut by 0 bases, the J end by 6 bases, with 18 bases between. The CDR3 DNA sequence: TGCAGCGTTGAAGATCACGGGTTAACCCCCCGCGAGCAGTACTTC. It encodes CSVEDHGLTPREQYF.

This clonotype was found a few times. The genes are TRBV29-1 and TRBJ1-1, with 7 nucleotides matching TRBD1. V was pared by 4 bases and J by 1 base, with 3 bases of the junction left unmatched. CDR1 and CDR2 (germline): SQVTM, ANQGSEA. This CDR3 has 13 residues. The CDR3 protein is CSVGQGGNTEAFF. The CDR3 DNA follows: TGCAGCGTTGGACAGGGCGGGAACACTGAAGCTTTCTTT.

In this sample, this clonotype turned up many times. CDR3 nucleotides: TGTGCCAGCAGCTTAAGATCCTGGACCCAGTACTTC. This translates into CASSLRSWTQYF. The rearrangement uses TRBV7-9 and TRBJ2-5; D uncertain. Looked up from germline, CDR1 is SEHNR and CDR2 is FQNEAQ (reference sequence). The CDR3 contains 12 residues. V gave up 2 bases and J gave up 7 bases, with 8 bases separating them.

This chain joins TRBV5-5 and TRBJ1-1; D might be TRBD1 (6 bases). The CDR3 has 16 amino acids. The V end lost 4 bases, the J end lost 1 base, and 17 bases lay between the germline ends. Per germline, CDR1 SGHKS and CDR2 YYEKEE (reference sequence). CDR3 sequence: CASSANPGHANTEAFF. For the CDR3, the DNA is TGTGCCAGCAGCGCCAACCCGGGACACGCGAACACTGAAGCTTTCTTT.

This clonotype has at least ten counts. The chain employs TRBV6-5 and TRBJ1-1; D remains unclear. V lost 6 bases, J lost 3 bases, and 11 bases lay in between. The CDR3 is made up of 13 amino acids. In germline, CDR1 is MNHEY, CDR2 SVGAGI. CDR3 bases: TGTGCCAGCAGCCCTACCTGGGACACTGAAGCTTTCTTT. It specifies CASSPTWDTEAFF.

This clonotype occurred many times. J is TRBJ2-1 and V is TRBV20-1; 7 nucleotides align to TRBD2. Trimming at V came to 5 bases and at J to 10 bases, leaving 17 bases not matched to a gene. Germline V CDR1 and CDR2: DFQATT, SNEGSKA (reference sequence). This CDR3 is 15 amino acids long. The CDR3 nucleotides read TGCAGTGCTCTCTTGGCGGGAGCCTCCCCATGGGAGCAGTTCTTC. This encodes CSALLAGASPWEQFF.

At least ten counts were recorded for this clonotype. The chain recombines TRBV5-1 with TRBJ1-3; D not resolved. CDR1 is SGHRS and CDR2 is YFSETQ in the germline V gene. The CDR3 runs to 16 residues. V lost 0 bases and J 0 bases, leaving 10 bases between the germline ends. CDR3 DNA: TGCGCCAGCAGCTTGGTTCCGGCCTACTCTGGAAACACCATATATTTT. It yields the protein CASSLVPAYSGNTIYF.

This clonotype was recorded at least ten times. The chain has TRBV12-3 or TRBV12-4 and TRBJ2-5, with 10 bases aligning to TRBD1. J lost 4 bases, V lost 6 bases, and 5 bases had no gene match. The CDR3 loop spans 14 amino acids. CDR3 coding DNA: TGTGCCAGCAGCTGGACAGGGGGAGGAGAGACCCAGTACTTC. Amino acid sequence: CASSWTGGGETQYF.

This clonotype has more than one count but fewer than ten. This rearrangement joins TRBV2 to TRBJ2-1; no clear D. Germline CDR1 and CDR2: SNHLY and FYNNEI. V lost 7 bases and J lost 12, with 7 bases in between. The CDR3 loop spans 9 amino acids. In DNA form, the CDR3 reads TGTGCCAGCATGCCGGGGCAGTTCTTC. Its protein product is CASMPGQFF.

This clonotype was picked up many times. J is TRBJ2-3 and V is TRBV12-3 or TRBV12-4, with TRBD1 as a possible D gene (6 bases). The ends were cut back, 5 bases at V and 3 bases at J, with 15 bases in the middle. This CDR3 comprises 15 residues. In nucleotides, the CDR3 is TGTGCCAGCAGTCCAGGGGCGCTCCCGACAGATACGCAGTATTTT. Its protein is CASSPGALPTDTQYF.

This clonotype came up many times. The chain links TRBV11-2 to TRBJ2-2; weak D call: TRBD2 (6 bases). CDR3 length equals 15 residues. Between the trimmed V and J ends, which lost 2 bases and 5 bases, there was a span of 12 bases. The germline V gene has CDR1 SGHAT and CDR2 FQNNGV. The DNA of the CDR3 is TGTGCCAGCAGCTTACCCGGACTATTGACCGGGGAGCTGTTTTTT. The encoded protein is CASSLPGLLTGELFF. Drawing the rest from reference TRBV11-2 and TRBJ2-2, the complete variable domain is EAGVAQSPRYKIIEKRQSVAFWCNPISGHATLYWYQQILGQGPKLLIQFQNNGVVDDSQLPKDRFSAERLKGVDSTLKIQPAKLEDSAVYLCASSLPGLLTGELFFGEGSRLTVL.

Many counts were recorded for this clonotype. V gene TRBV10-3 combines with J gene TRBJ1-2, with 7 bases that match TRBD1. CDR1 is ENHRY and CDR2 is SYGVKD in the germline V gene. The CDR3 is made up of 13 amino acids. V trimming: 5 bases; J trimming: 2 bases; junction bases outside the gene matches: 2. CDR3 in amino acids: CAISPQGNYGYTF. CDR3 DNA: TGTGCCATCAGTCCACAGGGGAACTATGGCTACACCTTC.

This clonotype was recorded a few times. The chain combines TRBV20-1 with TRBJ2-7; D not resolved. Germline values: CDR1 DFQATT, CDR2 SNEGSKA (reference sequence). CDR3 length: 11 amino acids. V was clipped by 4 bases and J by 3 bases, with 7 bases between them. The CDR3 is CSAIDGYEQYF. DNA of the CDR3: TGCAGTGCTATTGATGGCTACGAGCAGTACTTC.

The rearrangement joins TRBV3-1 to TRBJ2-1; possibly TRBD2 for D (6 bases). This CDR3 contains 15 residues. V was cut by 1 base and J by 8 bases, with 15 bases left in between. Germline V gives CDR1 LGHDT, CDR2 YNNKEL (reference sequence). CDR3 nucleotides: TGTGCCAGCAGCCAAGGTCCTTGGCGCGGGGATGAGCAGTTCTTC. Protein sequence: CASSQGPWRGDEQFF.

About this clonotype itself: At one end the junction does not follow the germline gene, possibly because of a read error. V is TRBV7-7 and J is TRBJ2-1; maybe TRBD2 (5 bases). CDR3 length: 13 residues. Germline V gene sequence: CDR1 SSHAT, CDR2 FNYEAQ (reference sequence). In DNA, the CDR3 is TGTGCTAGCAGCTTGGGAGAGCGCGGGGAGCAGTTCTTC. It codes for CASSLGERGEQFF.

This clonotype was counted at least ten times. This chain uses TRBV7-8 with TRBJ2-3; 8 bases are a match to TRBD2. CDR3 size: 16 residues. Germline CDR1 and CDR2: SGHVS and FQNEAQ. V shed 3 bases, J shed 8 bases, and the junction held 13 bases outside the gene matches. For the CDR3, the DNA is TGTGCCAGCAGCTTTTCTAGCGGGCTTGGGGGGGGTACGCAGTATTTT. Translated: CASSFSSGLGGGTQYF.

A few counts support this clonotype. J is TRBJ1-5 and V is TRBV7-8; TRBD1 aligns across 7 bases. Germline loops: CDR1 SGHVS, CDR2 FQNEAQ. CDR3 length: 18 residues. Unmatched junction bases numbered 10, after V lost 2 bases and J lost 0 bases. The CDR3 loop is CASSLRGGQTYSNQPQHF. The CDR3 nucleotides are TGTGCCAGCAGCTTAAGGGGGGGACAGACCTATAGCAATCAGCCCCAGCATTTT.